The rows below give T cell receptor beta chains drawn from one sample of a study of T cells expressing NK-cell markers. One entry per CDR3 protein, without DNA, is what TCRdb gives after re-calling the 5' RACE reads. The clone table shows almost 450,000 distinct CDR3 sequences, with the ten largest holding approximately 6.8%. Input material: blood T cells: a sorted CD56 or NKG2C T cell subset, CD4+ or CD8+ T cells, or bulk PBMC T cells (not recorded which). All receptors come from a woman aged 18-70 years in good health. CDR3s include the opening cysteine and the closing phenylalanine or tryptophan.

j_gene	v_gene	CDR3aa
TRBJ2-6	TRBV25-1	CASSEYPAAGANVLTF
TRBJ2-2	TRBV5-1	CASSVTGEMEITGELFF
TRBJ1-2	TRBV2	CASSGWSYGYTF
TRBJ2-2	TRBV5-4	CASLRPTGELFF
TRBJ2-2	TRBV12-3/TRBV12-4	CASTGTVNTGELFF
TRBJ1-4	TRBV12-3/TRBV12-4	CASSNPTGTINEKLFF
TRBJ2-2	TRBV12-3/TRBV12-4	CASSFSWDRGWLGGSGELFF
TRBJ1-1	TRBV27	CASQGFGEAFF
TRBJ2-2	TRBV6-1	CASSEAPGTGELFF
TRBJ2-1	TRBV20-1	CSARGAGGPYNEQFF
TRBJ2-2	TRBV5-1	CASFRVNTGELFF
TRBJ2-1	TRBV2	CASSGTSGGYEQFF
TRBJ2-1	TRBV6-2/TRBV6-3	CASSKSGLAVSYNEQFF
TRBJ2-1	TRBV18	CASSPTIIASRVNEQFF
TRBJ2-3	TRBV29-1	CSVQGVPDTQYF
TRBJ1-1	TRBV7-9	CASSLELAGTEAFF
TRBJ1-6	TRBV6-1	CASTGQGAGNSPLHF